This T cell receptor beta chain was captured in a study of cytotoxic CD8 clonotypes in ibrutinib-treated CLL. Regarding the study as a whole: Treatment saw public clonotypes, which were uncommon, either contract or stay stable.

Comment on this clone: What it recognizes is unknown.

This CDR3 region has 14 residues. Germline V gene sequence: CDR1 SGHRS, CDR2 YFSETQ. V shed 0 bases and J 3 bases; nucleotides not matched to a gene: 1. Sequenced by immunoSEQ multiplex PCR; TCRdb stores in-frame clones only, minus some. The sample lists hundreds of thousands of clones, almost 80% occurring once. Sequencing was performed on PBMCs, taken before ibrutinib treatment. The chain recombines TRBV5-1 with TRBJ2-5; 8 bases agree with TRBD1. The clonotype originates from a human donor with chronic lymphocytic leukemia. As DNA, the CDR3 is TGCGCCAGCAGCTTGGCAGGGGGCGAAGAGACCCAGTACTTC. Residues: CASSLAGGEETQYF.